This section outlines one TCR beta chain sequence together with its context. The sample comes from a study of blood T cell repertoires in COVID-19. Study-level information: The study drew acute and convalescent COVID-19 samples from the United States, Italy and Spain. PBMCs, B-cell-depleted T cells, or T cells provided the cDNA or gDNA that made up the material.

Original processing notes: The authors estimated nucleated cell counts from reference gene primer amplification. The table came from immunoSEQ multiplex PCR; TCRdb's copy has only in-frame clones and leaves some out. D and trimming were read from the DNA, whereas the V and J calls and clone size are those reported in that table. Seen here are some 250,000 clones, around 86% observed once, and the top ten hold around 2.9%. Germline V gene lookup returns CDR1 LNHDA and CDR2 SQIVND (reference sequence). Trimming at V came to 5 bases and at J to 0 bases, leaving 17 bases not matched to a gene. CDR3 length: 20 residues.

The specimen was peripheral blood. This receptor was taken from a woman in her thirties who had recovered from COVID-19. The chain couples TRBV19 to TRBJ2-3, with 10 nucleotides matching TRBD2. CDR3 sequence reads: CASSFGLGSGGYSSTDTQYF. The CDR3 bases are TGTGCCAGTAGTTTCGGTTTGGGTAGCGGGGGGTATTCTAGCACAGATACGCAGTATTTT.